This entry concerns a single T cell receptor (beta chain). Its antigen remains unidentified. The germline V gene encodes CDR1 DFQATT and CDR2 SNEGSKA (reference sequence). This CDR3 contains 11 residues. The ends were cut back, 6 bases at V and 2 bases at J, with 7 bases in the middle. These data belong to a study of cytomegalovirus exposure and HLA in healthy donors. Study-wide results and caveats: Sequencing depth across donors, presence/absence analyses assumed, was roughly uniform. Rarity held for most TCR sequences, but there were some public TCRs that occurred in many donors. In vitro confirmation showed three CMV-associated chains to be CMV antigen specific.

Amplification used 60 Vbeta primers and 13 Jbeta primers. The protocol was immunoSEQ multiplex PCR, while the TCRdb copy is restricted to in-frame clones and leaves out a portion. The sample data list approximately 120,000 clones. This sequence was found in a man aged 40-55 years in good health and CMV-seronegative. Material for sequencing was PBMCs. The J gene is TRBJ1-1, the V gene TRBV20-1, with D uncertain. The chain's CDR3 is CSAWANTEAFF. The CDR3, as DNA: TGCAGTGCGTGGGCAAACACTGAAGCTTTCTTT.